This T cell receptor beta chain was captured in a study of blood T cell repertoires in COVID-19. Overall study context: The samples span acute and convalescent COVID-19 from the United States, Italy and Spain. Sample material is recorded as cDNA or gDNA derived from T cells, B-cell-depleted T cells, or PBMCs.

How the authors handled the data: Reference gene primer amplification yielded estimated nucleated cell counts. Profiling relied on immunoSEQ multiplex PCR, and the TCRdb table lists in-frame clones only, not all of them. V and J calls and clone size are as listed in that table; D and trimming were resolved from the DNA. The profile shows roughly 65,000 clones, 60% to 85% of them singletons. The CDR3 covers 16 residues. V shed 4 bases and J shed 3 bases, with 13 bases lying between them. Germline values: CDR1 KGHSH, CDR2 LQKENI. This clonotype originated in a man in his 60s with acute or convalescent COVID-19. The chain has TRBV18 and TRBJ2-6; possibly TRBD2 for D (7 bases). Sequenced: peripheral blood. The CDR3 nucleotides are TGTGCCAGCTCACGTACGGGGGGCTTTGGGGCCAACGTCCTGACTTTC. Amino acid sequence: CASSRTGGFGANVLTF.